This TCR beta chain derives from a study of shared clonotypes between healthy human individuals. The CDR3 runs 17 residues. V was clipped by 2 bases and J by 7 bases; unmatched bases: 12. CDR1 is SNHLY, CDR2 FYNNEI, per germline. Assay: immunoSEQ multiplex PCR; the TCRdb copy retains only in-frame clones and omits some. The sample lists under 2.5 million clones, 85% to 95% occurring once. V usage is TRBV2 and J usage is TRBJ2-1, with TRBD2 matching 9 bases. The sequenced material came from naive CD4+ T cells from PBMCs. Subset noted: CD45RA+ positively selected. The source is a man in his late teens or twenties in good health. Some clones in this sample may be carry-over from other donors' samples. The CDR3 sequence: CASSEFLAGGPRNEQFF. The CDR3 nucleotides are TGTGCCAGCAGTGAATTTCTCGCGGGAGGGCCCCGTAATGAGCAGTTCTTC.